This T cell receptor beta chain was retrieved from a study of cytomegalovirus exposure and HLA in healthy donors. Study-level background: For the approximately 430 genotyped donors, more than 65% fell within the Caucasian-associated ancestry cluster. General observations from the study: About 90% or about 30% of the time was how often most TCR beta V segments were productive, according to an earlier analysis. A later analysis reportedly found that, within productive TCRs, an Asian-associated ancestry cluster had fewer N-insertions than the mean observed across the roughly 610 donors. A later analysis reported that several of the most significant clusters appeared to be linked to common viral pathogens, among them Epstein-Barr virus.

About this clone: Its matching antigen is unknown.

The PCR contained 60 Vbeta and 13 Jbeta primers. Method: immunoSEQ multiplex PCR; TCRdb's copy keeps in-frame clones and lacks some. The profile shows some 130,000 clones, roughly 80% of them singletons. The source is a man between 18 and 35 years old in good health and CMV-seronegative. Sequenced input: PBMCs.

CDR3 sequence: CASSINQGSYEQYF. CDR3 nucleotide sequence: TGTGCCAGCAGCATTAACCAGGGATCCTACGAGCAGTACTTC. The chain joins TRBV27 to TRBJ2-7; tentative D call: TRBD1 (5 bases). Germline CDR1 is MNHEY and CDR2 is SMNVEV (reference sequence). The CDR3 runs 14 residues. With 6 bases removed from V and 1 base from J, the gap between germline ends came to 13 bases.